The present entry profiles one TCR beta chain with its context. Its specificity is not known. The CDR3 spans 17 residues. V lost 4 bases and J lost 0, with 17 bases in between. Germline assignment: CDR1 SGHDT and CDR2 YYEEEE. These data originate in a study of T cell clones after liver transplantation. Study-wide background: TCRbeta sequencing after a pre-transplant mixed lymphocyte reaction identified graft-donor-reactive clones, later tracked in post-transplant blood. As an antigen-independent comparator, third-party-reactive TCRbeta sequences came from pre-transplant mixed lymphocyte reactions. Three of the eight recipients were HCV-positive; the rest had non-autoimmune, non-viral transplant indications.

Study observations and caveats: Low donor cell numbers restricted donor-reactive repertoire measurement in two subjects.

Generated by immunoSEQ multiplex PCR, the TCRdb table keeps only in-frame clones and is missing some. The table lists about 70,000 clones, about four fifths of them singletons, with 0.65% to 0.85% in the top ten. The V and J genes are TRBV5-6 and TRBJ2-1, with D perhaps TRBD2 (6 bases). The clonotype comes from a human patient who received a liver transplant. Some T cells may originate from the graft donor. This specimen was CD4+ T cells from blood, taken 12 months after liver transplant. CDR3 loop: CASSVRLIAVSYNEQFF. CDR3 DNA sequence: TGTGCCAGCAGCGTAAGACTAATAGCGGTCTCCTACAATGAGCAGTTCTTC. Based on the CDR3 plus reference TRBV5-6 and TRBJ2-1, the full variable domain is DAGVTQSPTHLIKTRGQQVTLRCSPKSGHDTVSWYQQALGQGPQFIFQYYEEEERQRGNFPDRFSGHQFPNYSSELNVNALLLGDSALYLCASSVRLIAVSYNEQFFGPGTRLTVL.